This T cell receptor (beta chain) was identified during a study of Graves' ophthalmopathy and Graves' hyperthyroidism. Out of around 10 ml of fresh peripheral blood, PBMCs were obtained. Note on this clonotype: What it recognizes is unknown.

RNA transcripts yielded amplified TCR beta CDR3 regions. HTBI primers were used in a first-round RT-PCR, which preceded a second-round multiplex PCR. TCRdb recomputed calls from the multiplex PCR reads with MiXCR, one row per CDR3 protein. Found here are about 210,000 distinct CDR3 sequences, roughly 27% of them singletons; the top ten hold 9.1%. Study-wide results and limits: Ophthalmopathy versus stable hyperthyroidism: 13-signature model gave around 90% sensitivity, roughly 81% specificity.

There are 14 residues in the CDR3. Germline CDR1 SGHAT, CDR2 FQNNGV. The ends lost 4 bases at V and 4 bases at J; junction bases unmatched: 6. What was sequenced was peripheral blood. The TCR originated in a man aged 45-60 years with Graves' ophthalmopathy. V and J are TRBV11-2 and TRBJ1-1; 7 bases are shared with TRBD1. CDR3 DNA sequence: TGTGCCAGCAGCTCACAGGGGCCGGGCACTGAAGCTTTCTTT. Its protein product is CASSSQGPGTEAFF.